This TCR beta chain was captured by sequencing in a study of blood T cell repertoires in COVID-19. Study background: Sites in the United States, Italy and Spain provided acute and convalescent COVID-19 samples.

Germline values: CDR1 MNHNS, CDR2 SASEGT. V shed 0 bases and J shed 2 bases, with 13 bases lying between them. This CDR3 region has 16 residues. Profiled with immunoSEQ multiplex PCR; TCRdb holds only in-frame clones, not every one. Of under 300,000 clones listed, around 87% are singletons. This chain links TRBV6-1 with TRBJ1-2; a weak D match, TRBD1 (5 bases). This TCR came from a woman aged 65 to 85 with active or convalescent COVID-19. Sequences were obtained from peripheral blood. Written as DNA, the CDR3 is TGTGCCAGCAGTGAAGCGGCCCTTTACAGGAACTATGGCTACACCTTC. Amino acids: CASSEAALYRNYGYTF.